Listed below are T cell receptor beta chains from one sample, sequenced in a study of T cell responses to AZD1222 COVID-19 vaccine. Repertoires were generated with immunoSEQ multiplex PCR, while TCRdb's copy carries only in-frame clones and drops some. Among about 160,000 clones, about 90% were seen once, and the ten largest hold about 4.6%. The sample consisted of peripheral blood, taken on day 0 of MenACWY control vaccination. These TCRs come from an adult in good health. Both conserved end residues are part of each CDR3.

v_call: TRBV2
j_call: TRBJ1-3
cdr3_aa: CASSRDRERGNTIYF

v_call: TRBV9
j_call: TRBJ2-2
cdr3_aa: CASSYPIAAGDTGELFF

v_call: TRBV28
j_call: TRBJ1-4
cdr3_aa: CASSTRDSPATNEKLFF

v_call: TRBV7-3
j_call: TRBJ1-5
cdr3_aa: CASNPNGSNQPQHF

v_call: TRBV5-6
j_call: TRBJ2-5
cdr3_aa: CASTRTGVPETQYF

v_call: TRBV7-2
j_call: TRBJ2-1
cdr3_aa: CASSYTPGQVEQFF

v_call: TRBV11-2
j_call: TRBJ2-1
cdr3_aa: CASSLGAGDYDNEQFF

v_call: TRBV6-1
j_call: TRBJ1-5
cdr3_aa: CASSERGQSSRSNQPQHF

v_call: TRBV7-3
j_call: TRBJ2-3
cdr3_aa: CASRPGTTSTDTQYF

v_call: TRBV23-1
j_call: TRBJ1-1
cdr3_aa: CASSQSGGEMTEAFF

v_call: TRBV4-1
j_call: TRBJ1-5
cdr3_aa: CASSQEKRAARQPQHF

v_call: TRBV28
j_call: TRBJ1-1
cdr3_aa: CASSSTGENTEAFF

v_call: TRBV7-2
j_call: TRBJ1-1
cdr3_aa: CASRPSGGPEAFF

v_call: TRBV18
j_call: TRBJ2-1
cdr3_aa: CASSPSYGRNEQFF

v_call: TRBV10-3
j_call: TRBJ1-1
cdr3_aa: CAIAGAGTEAFF

v_call: TRBV3-1/TRBV3-2
j_call: TRBJ1-2
cdr3_aa: CASSQTGGDYGYTF

v_call: TRBV5-4
j_call: TRBJ1-2
cdr3_aa: CASSLRTGGYGYTF

v_call: TRBV30
j_call: TRBJ1-6
cdr3_aa: CAWNLGQGNSPLHF

v_call: TRBV24-1
j_call: TRBJ2-2
cdr3_aa: CATSGISEVTGELFF

v_call: TRBV4-1
j_call: TRBJ2-5
cdr3_aa: CASSPSIAGGKETQYF

v_call: TRBV11-2
j_call: TRBJ2-7
cdr3_aa: CASSSGQIYEQYF

v_call: TRBV6-2/TRBV6-3
j_call: TRBJ1-2
cdr3_aa: CASSYSNTDYGYTF

v_call: TRBV3-1/TRBV3-2
j_call: TRBJ2-1
cdr3_aa: CASSQVLSGSQNEQFF

v_call: TRBV5-5
j_call: TRBJ1-1
cdr3_aa: CASSLGGAPKNTEAFF

v_call: TRBV27
j_call: TRBJ2-1
cdr3_aa: CASSEEGGAAYNEQFF

v_call: TRBV20-1
j_call: TRBJ1-2
cdr3_aa: CSASQGGGYTF

v_call: TRBV7-9
j_call: TRBJ2-1
cdr3_aa: CASSATGGSYNEQFF

v_call: TRBV3-1/TRBV3-2
j_call: TRBJ2-5
cdr3_aa: CASSQGTETQYF

v_call: TRBV28
j_call: TRBJ2-1
cdr3_aa: CASTEAGGTIFNNEQFF